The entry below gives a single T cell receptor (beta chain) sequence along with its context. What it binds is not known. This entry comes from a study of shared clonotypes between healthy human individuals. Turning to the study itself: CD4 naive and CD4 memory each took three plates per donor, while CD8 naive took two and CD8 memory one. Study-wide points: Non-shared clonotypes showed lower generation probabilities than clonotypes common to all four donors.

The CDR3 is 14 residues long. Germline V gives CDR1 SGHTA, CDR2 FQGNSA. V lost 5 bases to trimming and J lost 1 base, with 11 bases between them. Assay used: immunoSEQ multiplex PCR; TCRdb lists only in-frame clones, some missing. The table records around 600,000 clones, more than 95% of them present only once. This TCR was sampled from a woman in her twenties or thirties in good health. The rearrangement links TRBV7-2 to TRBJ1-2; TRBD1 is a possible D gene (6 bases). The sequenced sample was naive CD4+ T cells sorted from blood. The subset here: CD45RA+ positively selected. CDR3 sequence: CASSLGTLNYGYTF. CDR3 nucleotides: TGTGCCAGCAGCCTGGGGACACTTAACTATGGCTACACCTTC.